A selection of T cell receptor beta chains follows, all from one sample in a study of blood T cell repertoires in COVID-19. Measured with immunoSEQ multiplex PCR; TCRdb has only the in-frame clones, and not every one. There are roughly 350,000 clones in the sample; roughly 86% occur only once, and about 10% lies in the top ten. Source material: peripheral blood. The source of these receptors is a woman in her 30s with COVID-19, enrolled during active disease. Both conserved end residues are part of each CDR3. The D gene is left open where the match is weak. Size tells how often a clone was seen (once, few, many) or the class of an expanded clone, and some rows leave it out.

v_gene	abundance	j_gene	d_gene	CDR3aa	CDR3nt
TRBV2	few	TRBJ1-1	NA	CASSEVEVTFMNTEAFF	TGTGCCAGCAGTGAAGTGGAGGTGACCTTTATGAACACTGAAGCTTTCTTT
TRBV10-3	once	TRBJ1-3	NA	CAISESAAVSGNTIYF	TGTGCCATCAGTGAGTCGGCGGCCGTCTCTGGAAACACCATATATTTT
TRBV13	NA	TRBJ2-1	NA	CASSLAHLVYNEQFF	TGTGCCAGCAGCTTAGCACACCTTGTATACAATGAGCAGTTCTTC
TRBV4-1	NA	TRBJ1-2	NA	CASSQEATGPLYGYTF	TGCGCCAGCAGCCAAGAAGCAACAGGGCCCCTCTATGGCTACACCTTC
TRBV28	NA	TRBJ2-1	TRBD2	CASRGSGSGENEQFF	TGTGCCAGCAGGGGTAGCGGGAGCGGGGAAAATGAGCAGTTCTTC
TRBV24-1	NA	TRBJ2-1	NA	CATSDLGQSSYNEQFF	TGTGCCACCAGTGATTTAGGACAGAGCTCCTACAATGAGCAGTTCTTC
TRBV5-4	NA	TRBJ2-2	TRBD2	CASSSRGGTSGSIRTGELFF	TGTGCCAGCAGCTCGCGGGGCGGGACTAGCGGGAGCATAAGGACCGGGGAGCTGTTTTTT
TRBV10-3	NA	TRBJ2-3	TRBD2	CAISASGRAADTQYF	TGTGCCATCAGTGCCAGCGGGAGGGCCGCAGATACGCAGTATTTT
TRBV24-1	NA	TRBJ2-1	NA	CATSDQQSYNEQFF	TGTGCCACCAGCGATCAACAGAGCTACAATGAGCAGTTCTTC
TRBV6-5	NA	TRBJ1-1	TRBD1	CASSPGTGGHTEAFF	TGTGCCAGCAGCCCCGGGACAGGGGGCCACACTGAAGCTTTCTTT
TRBV5-1	NA	TRBJ2-7	TRBD2	CASSAGTSGSGTSYEQYF	TGCGCCAGCAGCGCGGGGACTAGCGGGTCGGGGACCTCCTACGAGCAGTACTTC
TRBV5-1	NA	TRBJ2-2	NA	CASSLAGNTGELFF	TGCGCCAGCAGCTTGGCCGGGAACACCGGGGAGCTGTTTTTT
TRBV2	NA	TRBJ2-7	TRBD1	CASSENRGSYEQYF	TGTGCCAGCAGTGAGAACAGGGGCTCCTACGAGCAGTACTTC
TRBV28	NA	TRBJ2-2	NA	CATKPGSNTGELFF	TGTGCCACCAAGCCCGGGTCGAACACCGGGGAGCTGTTTTTT
TRBV6-5	NA	TRBJ1-1	TRBD1	CASRDRGGTEAFF	TGTGCCAGTAGGGACAGGGGGGGTACTGAAGCTTTCTTT
TRBV4-1	NA	TRBJ1-5	NA	CASSQGLSQPQHF	TGCGCCAGCAGCCAAGGCTTGAGTCAGCCCCAGCATTTT
TRBV4-3	once	TRBJ2-2	NA	CASSHTMTAGITGELFF	TGCGCCAGCAGCCACACCATGACAGCGGGTATTACCGGGGAGCTGTTTTTT
TRBV7-9	NA	TRBJ2-1	TRBD1	CASSFPWGQGAEEQFF	TGTGCCAGCAGCTTCCCTTGGGGACAGGGGGCAGAGGAGCAGTTCTTC
TRBV19	NA	TRBJ2-5	TRBD1	CASSARDRVRETQYF	TGTGCCAGTAGTGCCCGGGACAGGGTGAGAGAGACCCAGTACTTC
TRBV4-3	NA	TRBJ2-2	TRBD2	CASNPGLAGGPSGELFF	TGCGCCAGCAACCCCGGACTAGCGGGAGGGCCTAGCGGGGAGCTGTTTTTT
TRBV19	NA	TRBJ2-5	TRBD2	CASSARLAGGETQYF	TGTGCCAGTAGTGCCCGACTAGCGGGAGGAGAGACCCAGTACTTC
TRBV14	NA	TRBJ1-1	NA	CASSQEVRGTEAFF	TGTGCCAGCAGCCAAGAAGTAAGGGGGACTGAAGCTTTCTTT
TRBV5-4	NA	TRBJ2-3	NA	CASSFKAGIQDTQYF	TGTGCCAGCAGCTTTAAAGCAGGAATTCAGGATACGCAGTATTTT
TRBV9	NA	TRBJ2-7	TRBD2	CASSPGLVGYEQYF	TGTGCCAGCAGCCCGGGACTAGTCGGCTACGAGCAGTACTTC
TRBV5-1	NA	TRBJ1-6	NA	CASSATETGISPLHF	TGCGCCAGCAGCGCTACGGAGACGGGAATTTCACCCCTCCACTTT